This TCR beta chain was captured in a study of CD8 T cells in ankylosing spondylitis. Whole-study findings and limits: A motif of roughly eight highly homologous TCR beta variants was seen as apparently characteristic of ankylosing spondylitis blood. Before this, some motif variants had been reported in reactive arthritis synovial fluid and blood.

For this clonotype: Its antigen is undetermined.

TCRdb re-analysed the 5' RACE reads in MiXCR, keeping a single row per CDR3 protein. The sample lists 200,000 or so distinct CDR3 sequences; 18% were seen once. The length of the CDR3 is 14 residues. Germline loops: CDR1 DFQATT, CDR2 SNEGSKA (reference sequence). Trimming took off 3 bases at V and 0 bases at J, with 9 bases between the two ends. The chain has TRBV20-1 and TRBJ2-1; the D gene is possibly TRBD2 (6 bases). Specimen: blood, either unsorted or a sorted T cell fraction (not recorded which). The TCR comes from a male donor between 10 and 30 years old with ankylosing spondylitis or in good health (not recorded which). CDR3 in amino acids: CSASVTSSYNEQFF. DNA of the CDR3: TGCAGTGCTAGTGTGACTAGCTCCTACAATGAGCAGTTCTTC.